The 2 T cell receptor beta chains in this list originate from one sample, sequenced in a study of cytomegalovirus exposure and HLA in healthy donors. This PCR relied on a set of 60 Vbeta primers and 13 Jbeta primers. Libraries were prepared by immunoSEQ multiplex PCR; TCRdb keeps only in-frame clonotypes and omits some of them. The table includes around 80,000 clones, approximately 78% detected once. The specimen was PBMCs. The source is a man aged 35 to 55 in good health and CMV-seronegative.

This clone was seen only once. The chain combines TRBV30 with TRBJ1-2; D call uncertain. The V end lost 5 bases, the J end lost 2 bases, and 15 bases lay between the germline ends. This CDR3 has 14 residues. The germline CDR1 and CDR2 sequences are GTSNPN and SVGIG (reference sequence). The CDR3 reads CAWDSGSENYGYTF. CDR3 in DNA: TGTGCCTGGGACTCGGGGAGTGAGAACTATGGCTACACCTTC.

This clone was counted a single time. This sequence joins TRBV5-1 and TRBJ1-1, with 8 bases lining up with TRBD1. Germline trimming cut 4 bases from V and 4 bases from J; bases unmatched to any gene: 6. Germline lookup yields CDR1 SGHRS and CDR2 YFSETQ. The CDR3 contains 14 residues. The CDR3 spells CASSLGTGPTEAFF. CDR3 in DNA: TGCGCCAGCAGCCTAGGGACAGGCCCCACTGAAGCTTTCTTT.